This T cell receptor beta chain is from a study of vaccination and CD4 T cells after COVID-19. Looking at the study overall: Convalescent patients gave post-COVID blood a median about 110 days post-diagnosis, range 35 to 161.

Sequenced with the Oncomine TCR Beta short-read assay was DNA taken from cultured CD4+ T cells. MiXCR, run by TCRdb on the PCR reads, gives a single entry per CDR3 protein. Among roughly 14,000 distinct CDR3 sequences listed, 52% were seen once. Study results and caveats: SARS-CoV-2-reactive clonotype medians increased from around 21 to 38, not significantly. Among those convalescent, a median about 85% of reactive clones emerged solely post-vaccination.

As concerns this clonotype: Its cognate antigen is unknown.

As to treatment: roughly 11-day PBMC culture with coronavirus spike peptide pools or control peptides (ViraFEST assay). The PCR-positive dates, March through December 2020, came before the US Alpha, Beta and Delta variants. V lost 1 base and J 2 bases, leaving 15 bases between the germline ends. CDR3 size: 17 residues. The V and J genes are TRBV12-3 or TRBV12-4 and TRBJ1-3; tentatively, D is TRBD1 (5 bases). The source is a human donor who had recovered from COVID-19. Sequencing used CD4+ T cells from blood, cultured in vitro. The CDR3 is CASSLETGPGTGNTIYF. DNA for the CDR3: TGTGCCAGCAGTTTAGAGACGGGGCCTGGCACTGGAAACACCATATATTTT.